These 15 T cell receptor beta chains originate from one sample sequenced in a study of blood T cell repertoires in COVID-19. The table came from immunoSEQ multiplex PCR; TCRdb's copy has only in-frame clones and leaves some out. The sample consists of about 290,000 clones, 85% of them appearing once. Sequencing was carried out using peripheral blood. The source is a woman aged 50 to 65 with active or convalescent COVID-19.

This chain joins TRBV9 and TRBJ2-3; D remains unclear. The CDR3 spans 16 residues. The V end lost 4 bases, the J end lost 6 bases, and 21 bases lay between the germline ends. Germline assignment: CDR1 SGDLS and CDR2 YYNGEE. The CDR3 here is CASSRTKTRPSDTQYF. CDR3 DNA sequence: TGTGCCAGCAGCCGAACTAAGACTCGCCCGTCGGATACGCAGTATTTT. Based on the CDR3 plus reference TRBV9 and TRBJ2-3, the full variable domain is DSGVTQTPKHLITATGQRVTLRCSPRSGDLSVYWYQQSLDQGLQFLIQYYNGEERAKGNILERFSAQQFPDLHSELNLSSLELGDSALYFCASSRTKTRPSDTQYFGPGTRLTVL.

The rearrangement links TRBV28 to TRBJ1-5; D gene unclear. This CDR3 spans 16 amino acids. Germline-derived CDR1 and CDR2 are MDHEN and SYDVKM. Trimming shortened V by 3 bases and J by 3 bases, and 15 bases separated the two germline ends. The CDR3 loop reads CASSFIPGVVNQPQHF. CDR3 bases: TGTGCCAGCAGTTTTATTCCCGGGGTGGTCAATCAGCCCCAGCATTTT.

The chain employs TRBV29-1 and TRBJ2-1; TRBD1 matches at 8 bases. Per germline, CDR1 SQVTM and CDR2 ANQGSEA. The CDR3 extends over 13 amino acids. CDR3 residues: CTSTGTGHNEQFF. The CDR3 nucleotides read TGCACCTCAACCGGGACAGGCCACAATGAGCAGTTCTTC.

About this clone itself: A junction boundary mismatches the germline segment, possibly from a read error. In DNA, the CDR3 is TGTGCCAGCAGCGTAACTTACACAGATACGCAGTATTTT. Encoded protein: CASSVTYTDTQYF. This chain joins TRBV7-3 and TRBJ2-3; D ambiguous. Germline V gives CDR1 SGHTA, CDR2 FQGTGA. The CDR3 contains 13 residues.

This sequence joins TRBV15 and TRBJ1-2; a weak D match, TRBD1 (5 bases). Deletions cut 3 bases from V and 5 bases from J, with 19 bases between. The CDR3 is 16 residues long. Germline CDR1 is LNHNV and CDR2 is YYDKDF (reference sequence). CDR3 sequence (DNA): TGTGCCACCAGCAGGGGTTACGATTTAGGGGTTTATGGCTACACCTTC. Amino acid sequence: CATSRGYDLGVYGYTF.

This clone was seen a single time. The chain uses TRBV29-1 and TRBJ2-3, with D unresolved. The V gene's germline CDR1 is SQVTM and CDR2 ANQGSEA. The CDR3 sequence is 11 residues long. V lost 1 base, J lost 3 bases, and 2 bases lay in between. In nucleotides, the CDR3 is TGCAGCGTTGAAGTAACAGATACGCAGTATTTT. Its protein product is CSVEVTDTQYF.

The chain recombines TRBV5-1 with TRBJ1-1; 10 nucleotides match TRBD1. Germline CDR1 reads SGHRS; CDR2 reads YFSETQ. The CDR3 runs to 19 residues. With 0 bases clipped from V and 0 bases from J, the junction kept 11 bases outside the gene matches. The CDR3 region has the DNA TGCGCCAGCAGCTTGGCCCCCCTGCGACAGGGGGCCATGAACACTGAAGCTTTCTTT. Its protein product is CASSLAPLRQGAMNTEAFF.

V and J are TRBV5-6 and TRBJ1-1; possible D gene TRBD1, 5 bases. This CDR3 is built from 13 residues. CDR1 is SGHDT and CDR2 is YYEEEE in the germline V gene. V was trimmed by 1 base and J by 6 bases, leaving 10 bases between them. The CDR3 DNA sequence: TGTGCCAGCAGCTTGAAAGGGGCTGCTGAAGCTTTCTTT. It specifies CASSLKGAAEAFF.

The rearrangement joins TRBV28 to TRBJ2-5; TRBD1 matches 8 bases. The V segment lost 6 bases and the J segment 5 bases; nucleotides outside the gene matches: 2. Germline V gene lookup returns CDR1 MDHEN and CDR2 SYDVKM. This CDR3 is built from 12 residues. CDR3 nucleotide sequence: TGTGCCAGCAGCTACAGGGGGGAGACCCAGTACTTC. Protein sequence: CASSYRGETQYF.

The chain carries TRBV3-1 (or the pseudogene TRBV3-2) and TRBJ2-5, with D uncertain. CDR3 length: 15 residues. The ends were cut back, 1 base at V and 0 bases at J, with 9 bases in the middle. The germline V gene encodes CDR1 LGHDT and CDR2 YNNKEL (reference sequence). The chain's CDR3 is CASSQGSLYQETQYF. The CDR3 bases are TGTGCCAGCAGCCAAGGTTCCCTGTACCAAGAGACCCAGTACTTC.

The rearrangement links TRBV9 to TRBJ2-3, with a tentative D call TRBD1 (6 bases). CDR1 is SGDLS, CDR2 YYNGEE, per germline. This CDR3 contains 15 residues. Deletions cut 0 bases from V and 0 bases from J, with 8 bases between. The CDR3 reads CASSVGTGSTDTQYF. The DNA for the CDR3 is TGTGCCAGCAGCGTAGGTACAGGGAGCACAGATACGCAGTATTTT.

For the CDR3, the DNA is TGCGCCAGCAGCCAGGCCCGTGGGGGACAAATCGAGCAGTACTTC. It yields the protein CASSQARGGQIEQYF. The chain uses TRBV4-1 and TRBJ2-7, with D perhaps TRBD1 (6 bases). The CDR3 is 15 amino acids. The V end lost 3 bases, the J end lost 6 bases, and 18 bases lay between the germline ends. The germline V gene encodes CDR1 MGHRA and CDR2 YSYEKL.

The gene calls are TRBV30 and TRBJ2-7; D may be TRBD2 (5 bases). Germline V gene data show CDR1 as GTSNPN and CDR2 as SVGIG (reference sequence). Trimming cost V 2 bases and J 6 bases, with 20 bases left between them. The CDR3 has 15 residues. Here the CDR3 DNA reads TGTGCCTGGAGTCCACTAGAGGCTGACTGGGGCGAGCAGTACTTC. It specifies CAWSPLEADWGEQYF.

J is TRBJ2-2 and V is TRBV3-1 (or the pseudogene TRBV3-2); 11 bases map to TRBD2. CDR3 length: 17 residues. Germline CDR1 is LGHDT and CDR2 is YNNKEL (reference sequence). V lost 0 bases and J lost 4; bases outside the gene matches: 4. CDR3 DNA: TGTGCCAGCAGCCAAGACGGGGGGACTAGCGGCACCGGGGAGCTGTTTTTT. Its protein is CASSQDGGTSGTGELFF.

V usage is TRBV7-9 and J usage is TRBJ2-7, with D perhaps TRBD2 (5 bases). The CDR3 extends over 16 amino acids. Germline lookup yields CDR1 SEHNR and CDR2 FQNEAQ (reference sequence). V was shortened by 2 bases and J by 2 bases, with 16 bases between the two germline ends. The CDR3 DNA sequence: TGTGCCAGCAGCTTACCCGCGGGCGGTTTACCCTACGAGCAGTACTTC. Translation gives CASSLPAGGLPYEQYF.